This T cell receptor (beta chain) was recovered during a study of response to subunit inactivated influenza vaccine. The study, taken as a whole, reports: Each seasonal influenza vaccination recruits few new T cells, the authors suggested.

This clonotype was seen more than once but under ten times. The antigen remains undetermined. In TCRdb, the RT-PCR reads were re-called with MiXCR into one record per CDR3 protein. The table includes some 520,000 distinct CDR3 sequences, approximately 15% detected once. The junction had 10 bases not matched to a gene; V was cut back by 9 bases and J by 10 bases. This CDR3 is 13 amino acids long. The sequencing used CD4+ T cells sorted from PBMCs, collected roughly 24 months after vaccination. The TCR comes from a man in his fifties or sixties who received an inactivated influenza vaccine. The gene calls are TRBV12-3 or TRBV12-4 and TRBJ2-1; 9 bases agree with TRBD2. This CDR3 reads CASGLATGGEQFF. CDR3 bases: TGTGCCAGTGGACTAGCGACTGGGGGGGAGCAGTTCTTC.